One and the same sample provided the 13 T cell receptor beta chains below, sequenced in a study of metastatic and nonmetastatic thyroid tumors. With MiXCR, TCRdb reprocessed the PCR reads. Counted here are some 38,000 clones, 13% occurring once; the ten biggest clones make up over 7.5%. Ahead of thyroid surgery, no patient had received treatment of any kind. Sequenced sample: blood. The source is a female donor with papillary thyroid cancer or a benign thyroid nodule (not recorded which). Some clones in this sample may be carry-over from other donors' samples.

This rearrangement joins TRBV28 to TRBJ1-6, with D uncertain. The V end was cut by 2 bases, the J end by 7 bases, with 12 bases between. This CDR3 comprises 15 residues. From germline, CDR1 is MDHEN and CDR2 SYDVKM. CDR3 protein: CASSLRLVRNSPLHF. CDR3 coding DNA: TGTGCCAGCAGTTTACGTCTTGTTCGGAATTCACCCCTCCACTTT.

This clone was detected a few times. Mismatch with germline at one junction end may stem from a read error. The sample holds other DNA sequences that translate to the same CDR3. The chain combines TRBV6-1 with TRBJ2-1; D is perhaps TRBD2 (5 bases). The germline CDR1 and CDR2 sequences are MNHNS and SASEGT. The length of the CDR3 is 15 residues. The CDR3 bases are TGTGCCAGCAGTGAATCGAGCGGCCCAGGCTGTGAGCAATTCTTC. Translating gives CASSESSGPGCEQFF.

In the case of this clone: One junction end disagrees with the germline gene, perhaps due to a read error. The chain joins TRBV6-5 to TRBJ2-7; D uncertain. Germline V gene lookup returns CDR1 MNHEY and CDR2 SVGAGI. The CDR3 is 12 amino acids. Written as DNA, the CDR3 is TGTGCCAGCAGTAACTCAGTCTACGAGCAGTACTTC. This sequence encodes CASSNSVYEQYF.

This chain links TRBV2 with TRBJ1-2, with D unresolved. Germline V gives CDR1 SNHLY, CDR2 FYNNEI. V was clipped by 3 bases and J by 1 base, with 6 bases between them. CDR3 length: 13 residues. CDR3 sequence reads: CASSEALNYGYTF. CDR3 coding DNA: TGTGCCAGCAGTGAGGCGCTTAACTATGGCTACACCTTC.

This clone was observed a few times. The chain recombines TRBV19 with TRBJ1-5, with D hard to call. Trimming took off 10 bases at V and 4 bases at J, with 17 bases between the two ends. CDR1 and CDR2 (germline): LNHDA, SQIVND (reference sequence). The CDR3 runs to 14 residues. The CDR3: CATRVGPWNQPQHF. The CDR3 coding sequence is TGTGCCACCCGTGTCGGTCCGTGGAATCAGCCCCAGCATTTT.

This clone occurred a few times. The CDR3 coding sequence is TGTGCCAGCAGCGCCGACGGATACGAGCAGTACTTC. Residues: CASSADGYEQYF. This chain joins TRBV9 and TRBJ2-7; D is uncertain. The CDR3 spans 12 residues. Trimming took off 3 bases at V and 4 bases at J, with 8 bases between the two ends. Germline V gene sequence: CDR1 SGDLS, CDR2 YYNGEE.

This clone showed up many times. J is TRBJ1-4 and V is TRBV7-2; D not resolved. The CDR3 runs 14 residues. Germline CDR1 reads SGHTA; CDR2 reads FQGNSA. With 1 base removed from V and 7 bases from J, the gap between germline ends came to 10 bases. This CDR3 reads CASSLVPVAEKLFF. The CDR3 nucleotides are TGTGCCAGCAGCTTAGTCCCGGTTGCTGAAAAACTGTTTTTT.

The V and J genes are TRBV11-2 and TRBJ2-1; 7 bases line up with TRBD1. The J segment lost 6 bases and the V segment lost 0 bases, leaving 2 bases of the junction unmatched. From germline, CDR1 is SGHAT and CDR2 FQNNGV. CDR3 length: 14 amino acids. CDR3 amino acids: CASSLESGGNEQFF. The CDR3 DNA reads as TGTGCCAGCAGCTTAGAGTCAGGGGGCAATGAGCAGTTCTTC.

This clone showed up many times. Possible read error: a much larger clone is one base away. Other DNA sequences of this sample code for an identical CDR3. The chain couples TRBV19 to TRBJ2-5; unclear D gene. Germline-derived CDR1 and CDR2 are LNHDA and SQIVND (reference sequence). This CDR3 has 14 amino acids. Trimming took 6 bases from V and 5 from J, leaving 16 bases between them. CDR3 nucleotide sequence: TGTGCCAGTAGCCGCACACCCCAGGCGGAGACCCAGTACTTC. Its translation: CASSRTPQAETQYF.

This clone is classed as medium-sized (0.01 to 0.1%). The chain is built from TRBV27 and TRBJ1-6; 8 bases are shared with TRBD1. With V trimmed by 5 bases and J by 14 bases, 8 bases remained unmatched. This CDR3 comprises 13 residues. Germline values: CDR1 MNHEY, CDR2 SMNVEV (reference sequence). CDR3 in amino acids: CASSPRTGPTLHF. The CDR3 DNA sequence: TGTGCCAGCAGTCCGCGGACAGGGCCAACCCTCCACTTT.

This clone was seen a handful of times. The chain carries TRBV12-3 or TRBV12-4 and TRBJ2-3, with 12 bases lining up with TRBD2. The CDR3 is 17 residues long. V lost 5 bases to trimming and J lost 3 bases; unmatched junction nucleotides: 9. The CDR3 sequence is CASSRTSGALLTDTQYF. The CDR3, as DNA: TGTGCCAGCAGTCGGACTAGCGGGGCCCTCCTTACAGATACGCAGTATTTT.

The CDR3 here is CASRGYTGGKLFF. Here the CDR3 DNA reads TGTGCCAGCAGGGGGTATACTGGGGGAAAACTGTTTTTT. The chain links TRBV2 to TRBJ1-4; D is possibly TRBD1 (5 bases). With 6 bases removed from V and 10 bases from J, the gap between germline ends came to 15 bases. Germline V CDR1 and CDR2: SNHLY, FYNNEI. The CDR3 runs 13 residues.

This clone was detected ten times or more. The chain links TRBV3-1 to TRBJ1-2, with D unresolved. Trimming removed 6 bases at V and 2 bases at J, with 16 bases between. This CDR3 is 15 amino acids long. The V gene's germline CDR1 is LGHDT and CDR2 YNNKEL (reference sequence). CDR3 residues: CASSTTYTGNYGYTF. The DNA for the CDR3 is TGTGCCAGCAGTACCACGTATACGGGGAACTATGGCTACACCTTC.